This is a list of T cell receptor beta chains from one sample in a study of blood T cell repertoires in COVID-19. Assay: immunoSEQ multiplex PCR; the TCRdb copy retains only in-frame clones and omits some. Of under 250,000 clones in the sample, approximately 83% are singletons; the top ten hold roughly 2.3%. The sequenced sample was peripheral blood. These receptors were collected from a woman aged 60-70 years with acute or convalescent COVID-19. CDR3s include the opening cysteine and the closing phenylalanine or tryptophan. Each record gives: clone size, J gene, D gene, V gene, CDR3 protein, CDR3 DNA. The D gene is left open where the match is weak. Not all rows give a size; the values are once, few, many and, for expanded clones, a class.

size: -
J: TRBJ2-7
D: -
V: TRBV9
CDR3: CASSPSPADSSYEQYF
DNA: TGTGCCAGCAGCCCCAGCCCCGCGGATAGCTCCTACGAGCAGTACTTC

size: -
J: TRBJ2-7
D: TRBD1
V: TRBV7-2
CDR3: CASSADRATYHEQYF
DNA: TGTGCCAGCAGCGCGGACAGGGCAACCTATCACGAGCAGTACTTC

size: -
J: TRBJ1-5
D: -
V: TRBV7-9
CDR3: CASSLGGDQPQHF
DNA: TGTGCCAGCAGCTTAGGGGGAGATCAGCCCCAGCATTTT

size: -
J: TRBJ1-5
D: TRBD1
V: TRBV10-3
CDR3: CAISETGQEQHF
DNA: TGTGCCATCAGTGAGACCGGACAGGAGCAGCATTTT

size: -
J: TRBJ2-1
D: TRBD2
V: TRBV7-8
CDR3: CASSAPWGLAGSYNEQFF
DNA: TGTGCCAGCAGCGCCCCATGGGGACTAGCGGGCTCCTACAATGAGCAGTTCTTC

size: -
J: TRBJ2-5
D: TRBD2
V: TRBV19
CDR3: CASSMRGGARETQYF
DNA: TGTGCCAGTAGTATGCGCGGGGGGGCCCGAGAGACCCAGTACTTC

size: -
J: TRBJ1-2
D: -
V: TRBV4-1
CDR3: CASSQAAGSNYGYTF
DNA: TGCGCCAGCAGCCAAGCAGCGGGTTCTAACTATGGCTACACCTTC

size: -
J: TRBJ2-1
D: TRBD2
V: TRBV5-1
CDR3: CASSGKAGERNEQFF
DNA: TGCGCCAGCAGCGGGAAAGCGGGGGAACGAAATGAGCAGTTCTTC

size: few
J: TRBJ1-2
D: -
V: TRBV19
CDR3: CASSIVPRNGYTF
DNA: TGTGCCAGTAGTATTGTCCCGCGAAATGGCTACACCTTC

size: -
J: TRBJ1-6
D: -
V: TRBV27
CDR3: CASSLQGIGAPLHF
DNA: TGTGCCAGCAGTTTACAGGGCATAGGCGCACCCCTCCACTTT

size: few
J: TRBJ2-5
D: -
V: TRBV5-1
CDR3: CASSLTTGPQETQYF
DNA: TGCGCCAGCAGCTTGACCACAGGGCCCCAAGAGACCCAGTACTTC

size: -
J: TRBJ1-2
D: TRBD1
V: TRBV7-2
CDR3: CASRVQGVYGYTF
DNA: TGTGCCAGCAGGGTACAGGGGGTGTATGGCTACACCTTC

size: -
J: TRBJ2-3
D: -
V: TRBV7-2
CDR3: CASSKGEGGTDTQYF
DNA: TGTGCCAGCAGCAAGGGGGAGGGGGGCACAGATACGCAGTATTTT

size: -
J: TRBJ2-3
D: -
V: TRBV9
CDR3: CASGWDSSTDTQYF
DNA: TGTGCCAGCGGGTGGGACTCTAGCACAGATACGCAGTATTTT

size: -
J: TRBJ1-2
D: TRBD1
V: TRBV4-2
CDR3: CASSRLGTGAHGYTF
DNA: TGTGCCAGCAGCAGACTTGGGACAGGGGCTCATGGCTACACCTTC

size: -
J: TRBJ1-2
D: -
V: TRBV29-1
CDR3: CSVEGRDGYTF
DNA: TGCAGCGTTGAGGGGAGGGATGGCTACACCTTC

size: -
J: TRBJ1-2
D: TRBD1
V: TRBV7-2
CDR3: CASSLGRQGGGYTF
DNA: TGTGCCAGCAGCTTAGGGCGACAGGGTGGTGGCTACACCTTC

size: -
J: TRBJ1-3
D: -
V: TRBV6-5
CDR3: CASNQGRINTIYF
DNA: TGTGCCAGCAATCAGGGGCGGATAAACACCATATATTTT

size: few
J: TRBJ1-1
D: -
V: TRBV6-5
CDR3: CASNHRESTEAFF
DNA: TGTGCCAGCAATCACAGGGAGTCCACTGAAGCTTTCTTT

size: -
J: TRBJ1-2
D: TRBD1
V: TRBV19
CDR3: CASSDSRDRGRGYGYTF
DNA: TGTGCCAGTAGTGATTCCCGGGACAGGGGGCGCGGCTATGGCTACACCTTC

size: -
J: TRBJ1-2
D: TRBD1
V: TRBV24-1
CDR3: CATSDLWLRDRGDGYTF
DNA: TGTGCCACCAGTGACCTTTGGCTAAGGGACAGGGGGGACGGCTACACCTTC

size: few
J: TRBJ1-2
D: TRBD1
V: TRBV4-1
CDR3: CASSQQGAGANYGYTF
DNA: TGCGCCAGCAGCCAACAGGGGGCGGGAGCTAACTATGGCTACACCTTC

size: -
J: TRBJ1-5
D: TRBD1
V: TRBV12-3/TRBV12-4
CDR3: CASMAGGNQPQHF
DNA: TGTGCCAGCATGGCAGGGGGGAATCAGCCCCAGCATTTT

size: -
J: TRBJ2-3
D: TRBD1
V: TRBV7-9
CDR3: CASCDGQAITDTQYF
DNA: TGTGCCAGCTGCGACGGACAGGCGATCACAGATACGCAGTATTTT

size: -
J: TRBJ2-5
D: TRBD1
V: TRBV28
CDR3: CASRGLDRVQETQYF
DNA: TGTGCCAGCAGGGGGCTGGACAGGGTCCAAGAGACCCAGTACTTC

size: once
J: TRBJ1-2
D: -
V: TRBV5-6
CDR3: CASRFGGTYGYTF
DNA: TGTGCCAGCAGATTCGGGGGAACCTATGGCTACACCTTC